This T cell receptor (beta chain) was identified during a study of tumor-infiltrating lymphocytes in primary liver carcinoma. Study-wide results and caveats: Top-250-clone fractions were significantly higher in tumors than in blood (p = 0.039).

Germline V CDR1 and CDR2: ENHRY, SYGVKD. CDR3 length: 15 amino acids. Unmatched junction bases numbered 7, after V lost 5 bases and J lost 1 base. Extraction of RNA together with DNA used about 20-34 mg of unsorted bulk tissue. Those patients suffered from chronic HBV infection and were treatment-naive. Sampling targeted five separate regions of each tumor, which included the tumor centre. The proportion of viable tumor cells exceeded 85% in every tumor sample. The template, roughly 0.45 ug total RNA, yielded TCR beta cDNA made with a constant-region primer. Researchers made the TCR beta libraries by running three nested multiplex PCR rounds with slightly modified ARM-PCR. A C-beta reverse primer was combined with TRBV1-TRBV30 forward primers in the first two PCR rounds, and each round had 9 to 10 cycles. TCRdb recomputed calls from the multiplex PCR reads with MiXCR, one row per CDR3 protein. Of about 130,000 distinct CDR3 sequences listed, 64% are singletons.

A remark on this clonotype: Its antigen is unidentified.

The sequence was collected from a woman in her sixties or seventies with primary liver carcinoma and hepatitis B virus infection. Material: liver tumor tissue from sampling region 3. Sample subset: tumor region T3, left-lateral pole. The chain couples TRBV10-3 to TRBJ2-5; 7 positions agree with TRBD1. The CDR3 nucleotides read TGTGCCATCAGTCCAGGGAGACAGGGCCAAGAGACCCAGTACTTC. This sequence encodes CAISPGRQGQETQYF.